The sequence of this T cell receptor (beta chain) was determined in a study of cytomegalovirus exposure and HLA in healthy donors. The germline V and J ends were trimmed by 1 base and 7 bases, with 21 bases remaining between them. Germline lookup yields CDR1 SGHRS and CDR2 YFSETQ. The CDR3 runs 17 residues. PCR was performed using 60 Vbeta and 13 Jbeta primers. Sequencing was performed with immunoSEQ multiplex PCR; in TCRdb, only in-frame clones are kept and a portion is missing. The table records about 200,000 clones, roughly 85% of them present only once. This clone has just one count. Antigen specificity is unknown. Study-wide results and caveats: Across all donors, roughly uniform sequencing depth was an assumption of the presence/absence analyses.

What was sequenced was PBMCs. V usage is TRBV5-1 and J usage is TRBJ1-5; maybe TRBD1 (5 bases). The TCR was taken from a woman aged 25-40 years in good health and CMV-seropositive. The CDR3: CASSLSPRGMSGQPQHF. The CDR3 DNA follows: TGCGCCAGCAGCTTGAGTCCCCGGGGGATGTCGGGGCAGCCCCAGCATTTT.